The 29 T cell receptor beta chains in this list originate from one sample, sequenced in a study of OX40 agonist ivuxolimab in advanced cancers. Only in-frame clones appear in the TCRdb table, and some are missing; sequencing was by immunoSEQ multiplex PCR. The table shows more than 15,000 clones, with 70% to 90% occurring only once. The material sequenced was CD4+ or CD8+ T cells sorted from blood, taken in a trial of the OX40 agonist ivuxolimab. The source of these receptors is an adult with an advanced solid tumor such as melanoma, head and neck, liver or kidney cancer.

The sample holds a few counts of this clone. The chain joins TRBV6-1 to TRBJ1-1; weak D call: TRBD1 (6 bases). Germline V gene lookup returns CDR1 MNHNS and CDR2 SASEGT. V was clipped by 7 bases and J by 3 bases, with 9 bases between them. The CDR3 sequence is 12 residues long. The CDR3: CASKQGYTEAFF. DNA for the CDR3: TGTGCCAGCAAACAGGGTTACACTGAAGCTTTCTTT.

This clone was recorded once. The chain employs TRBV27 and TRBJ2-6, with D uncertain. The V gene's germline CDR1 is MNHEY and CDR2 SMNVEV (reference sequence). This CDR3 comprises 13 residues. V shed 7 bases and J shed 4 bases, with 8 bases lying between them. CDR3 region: CASKRGGANVLTF. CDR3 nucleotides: TGTGCCAGCAAACGAGGAGGGGCCAACGTCCTGACTTTC.

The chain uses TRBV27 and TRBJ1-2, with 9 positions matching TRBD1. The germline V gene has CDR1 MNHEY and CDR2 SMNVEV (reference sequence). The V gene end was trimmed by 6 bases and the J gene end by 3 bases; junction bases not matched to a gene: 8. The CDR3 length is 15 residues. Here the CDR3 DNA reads TGTGCCAGCAGCTTCCGGACAGGGGCGGACTATGGCTACACCTTC. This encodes CASSFRTGADYGYTF.

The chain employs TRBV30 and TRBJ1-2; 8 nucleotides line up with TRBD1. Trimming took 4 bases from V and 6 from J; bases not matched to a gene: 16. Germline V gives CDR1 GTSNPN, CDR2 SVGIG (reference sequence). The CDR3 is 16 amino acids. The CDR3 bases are TGTGCCTGGACCGGGCCCCTGACAGGGGACATAGATGGCTACACCTTC. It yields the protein CAWTGPLTGDIDGYTF.

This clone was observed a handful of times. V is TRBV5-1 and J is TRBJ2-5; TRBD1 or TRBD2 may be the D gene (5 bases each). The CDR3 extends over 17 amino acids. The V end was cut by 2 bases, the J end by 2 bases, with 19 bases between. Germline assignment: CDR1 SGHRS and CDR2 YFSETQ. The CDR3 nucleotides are TGCGCCAGCAGCTTAGTCCCCCAGGGACCGACTCAAGAGACCCAGTACTTC. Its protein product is CASSLVPQGPTQETQYF. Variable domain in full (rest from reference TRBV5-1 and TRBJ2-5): KAGVTQTPRYLIKTRGQQVTLSCSPISGHRSVSWYQQTPGQGLQFLFEYFSETQRNKGNFPGRFSGRQFSNSRSEMNVSTLELGDSALYLCASSLVPQGPTQETQYFGPGTRLLVL.

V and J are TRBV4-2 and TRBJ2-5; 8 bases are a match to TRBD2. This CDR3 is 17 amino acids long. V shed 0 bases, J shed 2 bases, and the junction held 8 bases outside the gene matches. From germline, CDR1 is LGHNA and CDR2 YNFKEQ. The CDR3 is CASSQDWATSVQETQYF. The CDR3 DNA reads TGTGCCAGCAGCCAAGATTGGGCGACTAGCGTTCAAGAGACCCAGTACTTC.

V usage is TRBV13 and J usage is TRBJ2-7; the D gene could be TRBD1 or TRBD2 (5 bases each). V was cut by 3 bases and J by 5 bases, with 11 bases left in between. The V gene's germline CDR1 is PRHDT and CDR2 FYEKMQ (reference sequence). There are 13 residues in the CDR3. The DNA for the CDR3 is TGTGCCAGCAGCTTGGGGGAGTTGCACGAGCAGTACTTC. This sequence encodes CASSLGELHEQYF.

CDR3 sequence reads: CASRGTGQFF. Here the CDR3 DNA reads TGTGCCAGCAGGGGGACAGGCCAGTTCTTC. The chain carries TRBV6-1 and TRBJ2-1; 8 bases are a match to TRBD1. The CDR3 is 10 residues long. The V and J ends lost 6 bases and 13 bases, in that order; junction bases with no gene match: 2. The germline V gene has CDR1 MNHNS and CDR2 SASEGT.

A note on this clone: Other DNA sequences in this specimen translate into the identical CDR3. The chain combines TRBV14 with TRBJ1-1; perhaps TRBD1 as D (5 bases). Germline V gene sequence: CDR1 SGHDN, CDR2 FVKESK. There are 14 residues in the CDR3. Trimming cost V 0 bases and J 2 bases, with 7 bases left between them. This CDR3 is CASSQERGNTEAFF. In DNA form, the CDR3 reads TGTGCCAGCAGCCAAGAGAGGGGTAACACTGAAGCTTTCTTT.

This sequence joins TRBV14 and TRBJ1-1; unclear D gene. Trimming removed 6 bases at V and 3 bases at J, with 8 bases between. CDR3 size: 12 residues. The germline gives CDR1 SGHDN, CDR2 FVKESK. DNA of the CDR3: TGTGCCAGCAGGGGCAGCTACACTGAAGCTTTCTTT. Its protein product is CASRGSYTEAFF.

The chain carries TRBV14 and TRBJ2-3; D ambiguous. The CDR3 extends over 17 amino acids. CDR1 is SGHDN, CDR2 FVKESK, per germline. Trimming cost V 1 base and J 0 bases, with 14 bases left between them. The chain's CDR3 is CASSQAIRASSTDTQYF. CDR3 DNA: TGTGCCAGCAGCCAAGCTATTCGGGCCTCTAGCACAGATACGCAGTATTTT.

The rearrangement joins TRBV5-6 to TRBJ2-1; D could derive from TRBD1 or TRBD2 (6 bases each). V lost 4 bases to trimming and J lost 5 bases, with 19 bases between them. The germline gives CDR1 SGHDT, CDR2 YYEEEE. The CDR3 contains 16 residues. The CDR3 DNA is TGTGCCAGCAGCCTGAGGGGGGAGCTTGAGAACAATGAGCAGTTCTTC. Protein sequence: CASSLRGELENNEQFF. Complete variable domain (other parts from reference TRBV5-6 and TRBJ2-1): DAGVTQSPTHLIKTRGQQVTLRCSPKSGHDTVSWYQQALGQGPQFIFQYYEEEERQRGNFPDRFSGHQFPNYSSELNVNALLLGDSALYLCASSLRGELENNEQFFGPGTRLTVL.

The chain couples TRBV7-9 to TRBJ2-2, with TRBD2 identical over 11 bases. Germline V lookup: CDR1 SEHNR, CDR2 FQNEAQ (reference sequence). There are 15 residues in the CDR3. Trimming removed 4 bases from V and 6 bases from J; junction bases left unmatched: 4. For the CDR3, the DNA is TGTGCCAGCAGCTACCTAGCGGGAGGCGCCGGGGAGCTGTTTTTT. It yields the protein CASSYLAGGAGELFF.

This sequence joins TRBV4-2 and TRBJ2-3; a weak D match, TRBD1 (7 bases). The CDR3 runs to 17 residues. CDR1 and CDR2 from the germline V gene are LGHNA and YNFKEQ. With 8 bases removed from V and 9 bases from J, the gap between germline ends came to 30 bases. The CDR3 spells CASYSKRRGYRGGTQYF. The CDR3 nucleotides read TGTGCCAGCTACTCCAAGAGGAGGGGATACAGGGGCGGGACGCAGTATTTT.

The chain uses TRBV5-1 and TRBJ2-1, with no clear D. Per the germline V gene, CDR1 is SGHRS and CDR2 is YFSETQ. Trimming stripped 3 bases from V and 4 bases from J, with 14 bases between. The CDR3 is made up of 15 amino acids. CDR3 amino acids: CASSSLGGRYNEQFF. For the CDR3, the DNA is TGCGCCAGCAGCTCCCTAGGTGGACGGTACAATGAGCAGTTCTTC.

The CDR3 region is CATIGTGEMYGYTF. CDR3 sequence (DNA): TGTGCCACCATCGGGACAGGGGAAATGTATGGCTACACCTTC. V usage is TRBV25-1 and J usage is TRBJ1-2, with 10 bases aligning to TRBD1. After removal of 10 bases from V and 5 bases from J, the junction contained 10 bases not matched to a gene. The CDR3 extends over 14 amino acids. Germline CDR1 reads MGHDK; CDR2 reads SYGVNS.

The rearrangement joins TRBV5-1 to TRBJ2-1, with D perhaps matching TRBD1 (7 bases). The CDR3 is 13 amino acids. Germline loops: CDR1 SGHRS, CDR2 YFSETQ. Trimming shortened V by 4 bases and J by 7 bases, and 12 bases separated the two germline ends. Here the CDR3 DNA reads TGCGCCAGCAGCCCAGGGGGGTGGAATGAGCAGTTCTTC. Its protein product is CASSPGGWNEQFF. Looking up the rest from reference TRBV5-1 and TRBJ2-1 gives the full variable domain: KAGVTQTPRYLIKTRGQQVTLSCSPISGHRSVSWYQQTPGQGLQFLFEYFSETQRNKGNFPGRFSGRQFSNSRSEMNVSTLELGDSALYLCASSPGGWNEQFFGPGTRLTVL.

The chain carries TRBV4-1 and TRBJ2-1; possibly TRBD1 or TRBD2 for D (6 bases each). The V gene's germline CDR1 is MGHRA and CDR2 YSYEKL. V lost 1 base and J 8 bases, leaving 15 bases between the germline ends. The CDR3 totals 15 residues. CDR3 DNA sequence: TGCGCCAGCAGCCAAGCGAATTGGGGGGCCGATGAGCAGTTCTTC. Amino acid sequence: CASSQANWGADEQFF.

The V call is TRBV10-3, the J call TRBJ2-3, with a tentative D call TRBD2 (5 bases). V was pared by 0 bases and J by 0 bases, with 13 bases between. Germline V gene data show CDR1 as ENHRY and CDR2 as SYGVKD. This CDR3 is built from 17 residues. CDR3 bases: TGTGCCATCAGTGAGTCGTGGGAGAGGGTTAGCACAGATACGCAGTATTTT. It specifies CAISESWERVSTDTQYF.

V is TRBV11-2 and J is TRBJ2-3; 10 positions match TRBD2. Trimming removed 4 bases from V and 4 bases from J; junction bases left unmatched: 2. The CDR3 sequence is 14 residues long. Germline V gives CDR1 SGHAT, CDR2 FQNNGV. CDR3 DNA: TGTGCCAGCAGCTCCGGGACTAGCGCAGATACGCAGTATTTT. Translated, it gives CASSSGTSADTQYF.

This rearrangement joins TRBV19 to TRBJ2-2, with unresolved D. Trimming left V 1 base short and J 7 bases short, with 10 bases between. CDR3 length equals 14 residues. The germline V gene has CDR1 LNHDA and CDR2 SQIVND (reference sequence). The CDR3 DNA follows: TGTGCCAGTAGTATAGTTCTAGATGGCGGGGAGCTGTTTTTT. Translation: CASSIVLDGGELFF.

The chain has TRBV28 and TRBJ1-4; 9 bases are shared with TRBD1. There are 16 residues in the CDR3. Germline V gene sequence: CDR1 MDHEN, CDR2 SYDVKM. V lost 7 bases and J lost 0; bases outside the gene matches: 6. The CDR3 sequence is CASISGTGSTNEKLFF. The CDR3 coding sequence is TGTGCCAGCATTTCCGGGACAGGGTCAACTAATGAAAAACTGTTTTTT.

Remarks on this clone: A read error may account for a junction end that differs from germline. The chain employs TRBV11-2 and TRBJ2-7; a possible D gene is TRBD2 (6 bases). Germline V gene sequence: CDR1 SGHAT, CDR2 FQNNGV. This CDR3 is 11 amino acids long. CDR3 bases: TGTGCCAGCACCAACGGGAGACAAGACCTCTTC. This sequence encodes CASTNGRQDLF.

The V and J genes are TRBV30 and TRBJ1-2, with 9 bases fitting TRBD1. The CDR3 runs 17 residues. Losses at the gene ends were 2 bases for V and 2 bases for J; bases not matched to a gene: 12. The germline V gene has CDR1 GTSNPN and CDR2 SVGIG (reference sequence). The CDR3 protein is CAWSSRINGQGNYGYTF. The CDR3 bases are TGTGCCTGGAGTTCACGGATAAATGGACAGGGGAACTATGGCTACACCTTC.

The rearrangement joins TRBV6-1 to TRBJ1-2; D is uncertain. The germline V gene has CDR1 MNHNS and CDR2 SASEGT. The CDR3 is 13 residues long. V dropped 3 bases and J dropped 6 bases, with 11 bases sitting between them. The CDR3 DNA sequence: TGTGCCAGCAGTGAGGCGGGCGGCGATGGCTACACCTTC. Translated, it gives CASSEAGGDGYTF.

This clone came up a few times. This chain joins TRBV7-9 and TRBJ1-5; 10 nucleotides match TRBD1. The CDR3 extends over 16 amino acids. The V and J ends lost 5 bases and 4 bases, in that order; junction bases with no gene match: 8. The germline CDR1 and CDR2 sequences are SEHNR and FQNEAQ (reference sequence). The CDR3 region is CASSKSPGQGNQPQHF. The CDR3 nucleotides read TGTGCCAGCAGCAAGTCTCCGGGACAGGGGAATCAGCCCCAGCATTTT.

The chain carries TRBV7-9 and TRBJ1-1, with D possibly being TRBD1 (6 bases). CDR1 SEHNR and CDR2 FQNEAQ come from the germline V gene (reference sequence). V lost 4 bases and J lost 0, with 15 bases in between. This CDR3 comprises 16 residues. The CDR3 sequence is CASSWGPTQLNTEAFF. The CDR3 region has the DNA TGTGCCAGCAGCTGGGGGCCCACTCAACTGAACACTGAAGCTTTCTTT.

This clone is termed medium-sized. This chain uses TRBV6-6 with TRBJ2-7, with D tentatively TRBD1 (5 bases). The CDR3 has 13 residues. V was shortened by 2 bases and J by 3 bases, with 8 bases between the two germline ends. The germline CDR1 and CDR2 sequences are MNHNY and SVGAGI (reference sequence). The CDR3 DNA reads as TGTGCCAGCAGTTACGGGGCCCTCTACGAGCAGTACTTC. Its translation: CASSYGALYEQYF.

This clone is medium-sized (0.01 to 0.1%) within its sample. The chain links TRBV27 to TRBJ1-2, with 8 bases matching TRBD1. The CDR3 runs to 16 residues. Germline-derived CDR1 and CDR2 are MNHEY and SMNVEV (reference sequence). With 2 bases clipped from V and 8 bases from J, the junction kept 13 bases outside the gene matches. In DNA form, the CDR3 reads TGTGCCAGCAGTTTAGTCTGGGACAGGCCTTCGAGAGGCTACACCTTC. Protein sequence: CASSLVWDRPSRGYTF.